The 3 T cell receptor beta chains listed next were all sequenced from one sample in a study of T cells in Graves' hyperthyroidism and ophthalmopathy. RNA transcripts served as the template for amplifying TCR beta CDR3 regions. First-round RT-PCR of the TCR CDR3 relied on the HTBI primer set. TCRdb re-called the multiplex PCR reads with MiXCR, one entry per CDR3 protein. The sample has roughly 350,000 distinct CDR3 sequences; more than 11% are singletons. Sequenced input: blood. The receptors come from a woman in her 30s with Graves' hyperthyroidism.

This clonotype appeared a few times. The gene calls are TRBV11-2 and TRBJ2-5, with 7 positions matching TRBD1. The CDR3 has 15 residues. Germline assignment: CDR1 SGHAT and CDR2 FQNNGV. The V gene end was trimmed by 0 bases and the J gene end by 7 bases; junction bases not matched to a gene: 8. The CDR3 sequence: CASSLDPGTAATQYF. The CDR3 DNA reads TGTGCCAGCAGCTTAGATCCCGGGACAGCAGCGACCCAGTACTTC.

Ten or more counts support this clonotype. V is TRBV12-3 or TRBV12-4 and J is TRBJ2-3, with TRBD2 matching over 7 bases. Losses at the gene ends were 4 bases for V and 4 bases for J; bases not matched to a gene: 5. This CDR3 comprises 14 residues. CDR3 sequence: CASSSGGGPDTQYF. The CDR3 DNA is TGTGCCAGCAGTTCCGGGGGAGGGCCAGATACGCAGTATTTT.

This clonotype was found a few times. The CDR3 DNA reads as TGTGCCAGCTCACCACTCCAACCTAGGGTTAAGAACTATGGCTACACCTTC. Translation: CASSPLQPRVKNYGYTF. V is TRBV18 and J is TRBJ1-2, with unresolved D. Deletions cut 1 base from V and 2 bases from J, with 17 bases between. The CDR3 is 17 residues long. Germline CDR1 is KGHSH and CDR2 is LQKENI.